The 26 T cell receptor beta chains listed next were all sequenced from one sample in a study of blood T cell repertoires in COVID-19. Method: immunoSEQ multiplex PCR; TCRdb's copy keeps in-frame clones and lacks some. The sample contains tens of thousands of clones, 80% to 85% of which appear only once. The sequenced sample consisted of peripheral blood. The receptors originated from a human donor with acute or convalescent COVID-19. The donor label of this sample is uncertain.

This clone appeared once. The chain carries TRBV28 and TRBJ2-5; 8 nucleotides match TRBD1. Germline V CDR1 and CDR2: MDHEN, SYDVKM. Losses at the gene ends were 4 bases for V and 5 bases for J; bases not matched to a gene: 6. The length of the CDR3 is 14 residues. CDR3 DNA sequence: TGTGCCAGCAGTTCCGCAGGGGGCGGCGAGACCCAGTACTTC. It specifies CASSSAGGGETQYF.

This clone was counted only a few times. The chain links TRBV28 to TRBJ1-1; 7 bases are shared with TRBD1. Germline CDR1 reads MDHEN; CDR2 reads SYDVKM. CDR3 length: 13 residues. The junction had 13 bases not matched to a gene; V was cut back by 6 bases and J by 12 bases. CDR3 sequence reads: CASSLESRGKTFF. The DNA for the CDR3 is TGTGCCAGCAGCCTTGAATCCAGGGGGAAGACTTTCTTT.

The chain carries TRBV13 and TRBJ1-1; no reliable D call. Germline V gene sequence: CDR1 PRHDT, CDR2 FYEKMQ (reference sequence). The CDR3 is 12 residues long. V lost 1 base and J 5 bases, leaving 5 bases between the germline ends. The CDR3 nucleotides are TGTGCCAGCAGCTTAGTGCGGACTGAAGCTTTCTTT. Encoded protein: CASSLVRTEAFF.

This chain connects TRBV19 to TRBJ1-1, with 7 bases matching TRBD1. The CDR3 is made up of 17 amino acids. Germline trimming cut 5 bases from V and 0 bases from J; bases unmatched to any gene: 12. Germline V lookup: CDR1 LNHDA, CDR2 SQIVND (reference sequence). The CDR3 reads CASSALKKTGMNTEAFF. CDR3 nucleotide sequence: TGTGCCAGTAGTGCCCTTAAGAAGACAGGGATGAACACTGAAGCTTTCTTT. Drawing the rest from reference TRBV19 and TRBJ1-1, the complete variable domain is DGGITQSPKYLFRKEGQNVTLSCEQNLNHDAMYWYRQDPGQGLRLIYYSQIVNDFQKGDIAEGYSVSREKKESFPLTVTSAQKNPTAFYLCASSALKKTGMNTEAFFGQGTRLTVV.

The chain links TRBV28 to TRBJ1-2, with 7 nucleotides matching TRBD1. CDR3 size: 13 residues. Germline V CDR1 and CDR2: MDHEN, SYDVKM. Unmatched junction bases numbered 12, after V lost 6 bases and J lost 11 bases. CDR3 nucleotides: TGTGCCAGCAGCCTAACCGGACAGGTTCAGTACACCTTC. Translation: CASSLTGQVQYTF.

The chain recombines TRBV7-8 with TRBJ2-7; weak D call: TRBD1 (5 bases). V dropped 1 base and J dropped 3 bases, with 13 bases sitting between them. CDR1 and CDR2 (germline): SGHVS, FQNEAQ. CDR3 length: 15 residues. CDR3 nucleotides: TGTGCCAGCAGCTTAGGGGGCGGTGGATTCTACGAGCAGTACTTC. Amino acids: CASSLGGGGFYEQYF.

This clone was seen just once. The rearrangement uses TRBV5-6 and TRBJ1-1, with 7 bases aligning to TRBD1. The CDR3 consists of 14 residues. V dropped 5 bases and J dropped 2; count of bases not matched to a gene: 6. Germline V lookup: CDR1 SGHDT, CDR2 YYEEEE. CDR3 sequence: CASSRDSENTEAFF. CDR3 nucleotides: TGTGCCAGCAGTCGGGACAGCGAAAACACTGAAGCTTTCTTT.

The genes are TRBV24-1 and TRBJ1-2, with TRBD1 identical over 8 bases. Germline trimming cut 11 bases from V and 8 bases from J; bases unmatched to any gene: 9. CDR1 and CDR2 (germline): KGHDR, SFDVKD. CDR3 length equals 12 residues. CDR3 nucleotides: TGTGCCATCGGACAGGGTTCTTACGGCTACACCTTC. Translating gives CAIGQGSYGYTF.

The chain uses TRBV6-5 and TRBJ2-7; 7 bases fit TRBD1. The V and J ends lost 6 bases and 5 bases, in that order; junction bases with no gene match: 7. The CDR3 length is 13 residues. The germline gives CDR1 MNHEY, CDR2 SVGAGI. The CDR3 loop is CASRETGTHEQYF. Written as DNA, the CDR3 is TGTGCCAGCAGAGAGACAGGGACCCACGAGCAGTACTTC.

J is TRBJ1-1 and V is TRBV3-1 (or the pseudogene TRBV3-2), with TRBD1 matching over 8 bases. The CDR3 has 17 amino acids. V trimming: 1 base; J trimming: 1 base; junction bases outside the gene matches: 8. Germline CDR1 and CDR2: LGHDT and YNNKEL (reference sequence). The CDR3 coding sequence is TGTGCCAGCAGCCAAGGGGGACAGGACCAACCGAACACTGAAGCTTTCTTT. Protein: CASSQGGQDQPNTEAFF.

This sequence joins TRBV28 and TRBJ1-1; 7 positions agree with TRBD1. CDR1 MDHEN and CDR2 SYDVKM come from the germline V gene. V dropped 6 bases and J dropped 11; count of bases not matched to a gene: 15. CDR3 length: 14 amino acids. CDR3 DNA sequence: TGTGCCAGCAGCCACGTGAAGCTACAGGGGTTGGCTTTCTTT. Protein: CASSHVKLQGLAFF.

In this sample, this clone turned up a few times. The chain couples TRBV28 to TRBJ2-2; 8 nucleotides line up with TRBD1. Germline V lookup: CDR1 MDHEN, CDR2 SYDVKM. This CDR3 comprises 16 residues. Unmatched junction bases numbered 4, after V lost 2 bases and J lost 2 bases. The CDR3 sequence is CASSLSSGGNTGELFF. The CDR3 nucleotides are TGTGCCAGCAGTTTAAGTTCAGGGGGCAACACCGGGGAGCTGTTTTTT.

This clone was found once. The chain employs TRBV6-2 or TRBV6-3 and TRBJ1-2, with TRBD1 matching over 7 bases. The V gene end was trimmed by 4 bases and the J gene end by 4 bases; junction bases not matched to a gene: 3. The CDR3 length is 13 residues. The germline V gene encodes CDR1 MNHEY and CDR2 SVGEGT. The CDR3 DNA sequence: TGTGCCAGCAGTTCCGGGACAGTCTATGGCTACACCTTC. As protein: CASSSGTVYGYTF.

In this sample, this clone turned up once. This rearrangement joins TRBV10-3 to TRBJ2-1, with 8 bases aligning to TRBD2. CDR1 and CDR2 from the germline V gene are ENHRY and SYGVKD. J lost 9 bases, V lost 2 bases, and 6 bases had no gene match. This CDR3 spans 14 amino acids. CDR3 nucleotides: TGTGCCATCAGTGAGGGACTAGCTTCCCGTGAGCAGTTCTTC. This translates into CAISEGLASREQFF.

V usage is TRBV13 and J usage is TRBJ2-1; 8 bases are a match to TRBD1. The CDR3 is made up of 15 amino acids. The J segment lost 6 bases and the V segment lost 0 bases, leaving 4 bases of the junction unmatched. Germline loops: CDR1 PRHDT, CDR2 FYEKMQ (reference sequence). In DNA, the CDR3 is TGTGCCAGCAGCTTAGGTGGGACAGGAGCCAATGAGCAGTTCTTC. It translates to CASSLGGTGANEQFF.

The chain employs TRBV5-4 and TRBJ1-4; the match to TRBD1 covers 7 bases. The length of the CDR3 is 13 residues. V dropped 2 bases and J dropped 6; count of bases not matched to a gene: 1. In germline, CDR1 is SGHNT, CDR2 YYREEE (reference sequence). The CDR3 here is CASSLGGDEKLFF. In DNA, the CDR3 is TGTGCCAGCAGCTTAGGGGGCGATGAAAAACTGTTTTTT.

The rearrangement joins TRBV6-6 to TRBJ1-3, with 10 bases identical to TRBD1. The CDR3 has 16 residues. Germline assignment: CDR1 MNHNY and CDR2 SVGAGI (reference sequence). With 5 bases clipped from V and 0 bases from J, the junction kept 4 bases outside the gene matches. CDR3 nucleotide sequence: TGTGCCAGCAGTGTGGGACAGGGGAACTCTGGAAACACCATATATTTT. It codes for CASSVGQGNSGNTIYF.

The chain carries TRBV7-2 and TRBJ2-7; 10 positions agree with TRBD2. CDR1 is SGHTA, CDR2 FQGNSA, per germline. CDR3 length: 14 amino acids. Trimming removed 5 bases from V and 5 bases from J; junction bases left unmatched: 6. CDR3 loop: CASSTTGLAHEQYF. The CDR3 bases are TGTGCCAGCAGCACCACGGGACTAGCGCACGAGCAGTACTTC.

This chain joins TRBV2 and TRBJ1-3; D unclear. The CDR3 spans 15 residues. Germline V gene sequence: CDR1 SNHLY, CDR2 FYNNEI. Trimming took off 3 bases at V and 2 bases at J, with 11 bases between the two ends. CDR3 loop: CASSDVLLAGNTIYF. In DNA form, the CDR3 reads TGTGCCAGCAGTGATGTCCTGTTAGCTGGAAACACCATATATTTT.

The chain joins TRBV4-1 to TRBJ1-4, with D possibly being TRBD1 (6 bases). V lost 5 bases and J 7 bases, leaving 17 bases between the germline ends. The germline CDR1 and CDR2 sequences are MGHRA and YSYEKL. The CDR3 length is 15 residues. This chain's CDR3 is CASSYVQGFREKLFF. The CDR3 nucleotides read TGCGCCAGCAGCTACGTTCAGGGGTTCCGTGAAAAACTGTTTTTT.

CDR3: CASSSRVEAFF. The CDR3 bases are TGTGCCAGCAGCTCCCGAGTTGAAGCTTTCTTT. The chain links TRBV11-3 to TRBJ1-1; D uncertain. This CDR3 contains 11 residues. The germline CDR1 and CDR2 sequences are SGHNT and YENEEA. Trimming left V 4 bases short and J 7 bases short, with 7 bases between.

The chain uses TRBV24-1 and TRBJ1-2; TRBD1 aligns across 7 bases. The CDR3 sequence is 13 residues long. The V gene's germline CDR1 is KGHDR and CDR2 SFDVKD. J gave up 6 bases and V 4 bases, and 4 bases lay outside the gene matches. The CDR3 DNA follows: TGTGCCACCAGTGACCCGACAGGGAATGGCTACACCTTC. This translates into CATSDPTGNGYTF.

This clone was counted a few times. The V gene is TRBV10-3, the J gene TRBJ1-3, with a weak D call TRBD1 (6 bases). Trimming shortened V by 2 bases and J by 0 bases, and 11 bases separated the two germline ends. From germline, CDR1 is ENHRY and CDR2 SYGVKD. This CDR3 spans 16 amino acids. CDR3 sequence (DNA): TGTGCCATCAGTGAGAAGACAGGTCTCTCTGGAAACACCATATATTTT. Translation: CAISEKTGLSGNTIYF.

V usage is TRBV4-2 and J usage is TRBJ2-1; 9 positions match TRBD2. V dropped 0 bases and J dropped 6; count of bases not matched to a gene: 6. Germline V gene data show CDR1 as LGHNA and CDR2 as YNFKEQ. This CDR3 region has 16 residues. In DNA, the CDR3 is TGTGCCAGCAGCCAAGATCCAGCGGGGGGATCCAATGAGCAGTTCTTC. It translates to CASSQDPAGGSNEQFF.

This clone was counted between two and nine times. This chain connects TRBV2 to TRBJ1-4; TRBD1 matches at 8 bases. This CDR3 is 15 amino acids long. The V gene's germline CDR1 is SNHLY and CDR2 FYNNEI. Trimming took 1 base from V and 8 from J; bases not matched to a gene: 6. The CDR3 nucleotides read TGTGCCAGCAGTGAAGTGCAGGGGGCAGGGGAAAAACTGTTTTTT. This translates into CASSEVQGAGEKLFF.

This clone was found a few times. V and J are TRBV25-1 and TRBJ1-6; TRBD1 might be the D (5 bases). Germline V gene lookup returns CDR1 MGHDK and CDR2 SYGVNS. The ends were cut back, 1 base at V and 7 bases at J, with 11 bases in the middle. CDR3 length: 15 amino acids. The CDR3 sequence: CASSESGTGNSPLHF. DNA of the CDR3: TGTGCCAGCAGTGAATCTGGGACTGGAAATTCACCCCTCCACTTT.